These 22 T cell receptor beta chains originate from one sample sequenced in a study of control samples from healthy donors and cancer patients (TCRdb year 2020). Libraries were prepared through the immunoSEQ multiplex PCR assay. The immuneACCESS repertoire file appears here via TCRdb, limited to in-frame rearrangements. These files lack a portion of the clones; in checked studies, under half of the deficit traces to unresolved V genes, and the cause of the others is not known. The sample table holds 60,000 to 75,000 clones, of which about 83% were seen once. Around a sixth of the sample is held by the ten biggest clonotypes. The specimen was blood. These receptors all come from a man in his sixties in good health.

This rearrangement joins TRBV7-2 to TRBJ2-4; the D is unclear. Germline CDR1 and CDR2: SGHTA and FQGNSA. This CDR3 region has 12 residues. V was clipped by 1 base and J by 8 bases, with 6 bases between them. The CDR3 here is CASSLGVDIQYF. CDR3 bases: TGTGCCAGCAGCTTAGGGGTGGACATTCAGTACTTC.

V is TRBV7-9 and J is TRBJ1-2; 9 bases align to TRBD1. J gave up 5 bases and V 5 bases, and 9 bases lay outside the gene matches. The CDR3 covers 15 residues. Germline values: CDR1 SEHNR, CDR2 FQNEAQ (reference sequence). CDR3 sequence (DNA): TGTGCCAGCAGCCACGGGGACAGGGCACAGTATGGCTACACCTTC. Residues: CASSHGDRAQYGYTF.

The rearrangement links TRBV7-8 to TRBJ2-1; D may be TRBD2 (5 bases). V lost 1 base and J 4 bases, leaving 17 bases between the germline ends. Germline assignment: CDR1 SGHVS and CDR2 FQNEAQ. This CDR3 region has 17 residues. In DNA, the CDR3 is TGTGCCAGCAGCTTAGGGGCTTCAGCGGCGCAATACAATGAGCAGTTCTTC. Protein product: CASSLGASAAQYNEQFF.

The V call is TRBV9, the J call TRBJ1-2, with D possibly TRBD1 on 5 matching bases. Germline V gene lookup returns CDR1 SGDLS and CDR2 YYNGEE. The CDR3 runs 17 residues. With 0 bases removed from V and 3 bases from J, the gap between germline ends came to 18 bases. The CDR3 DNA reads as TGTGCCAGCAGCGTAGGGGAGGGAGGGGTGAAGGACTATGGCTACACCTTC. Its translation is CASSVGEGGVKDYGYTF. Based on the CDR3 plus reference TRBV9 and TRBJ1-2, the full variable domain is DSGVTQTPKHLITATGQRVTLRCSPRSGDLSVYWYQQSLDQGLQFLIQYYNGEERAKGNILERFSAQQFPDLHSELNLSSLELGDSALYFCASSVGEGGVKDYGYTFGSGTRLTVV.

This chain connects TRBV3-1 (or the pseudogene TRBV3-2) to TRBJ1-2; D call uncertain. CDR1 and CDR2 from the germline V gene are LGHDT and YNNKEL (reference sequence). Trimming removed 0 bases at V and 8 bases at J, with 10 bases between. The CDR3 runs 13 residues. CDR3 nucleotide sequence: TGTGCCAGCAGCCAAGATTCTAACGCAGGCTACACCTTC. Translation: CASSQDSNAGYTF.

The chain couples TRBV12-3 or TRBV12-4 to TRBJ1-1, with TRBD1 as a possible D gene (6 bases). The CDR3 loop spans 12 amino acids. V lost 10 bases and J 5 bases, leaving 14 bases between the germline ends. CDR3 bases: TGTGCCACTAAGGGGGGATGGACTGAAGCTTTCTTT. It translates to CATKGGWTEAFF.

This rearrangement joins TRBV3-1 (or the pseudogene TRBV3-2) to TRBJ1-1; tentative D call: TRBD1 (5 bases). Germline V gene sequence: CDR1 LGHDT, CDR2 YNNKEL (reference sequence). V was trimmed by 4 bases and J by 10 bases, leaving 10 bases between them. CDR3 size: 11 residues. CDR3 region: CASSRGGGAFF. The CDR3 DNA is TGTGCCAGCAGCCGGGGGGGAGGAGCTTTCTTT.

This clone was seen only a few times. CDR3 amino acids: CASGGTNYGYTF. The CDR3, as DNA: TGTGCCAGCGGGGGGACTAACTATGGCTACACCTTC. V gene TRBV6-6 combines with J gene TRBJ1-2, with TRBD1 as a possible D gene (5 bases). The CDR3 consists of 12 residues. V was cut by 8 bases and J by 0 bases, with 7 bases left in between. Germline CDR1 and CDR2: MNHNY and SVGAGI (reference sequence).

The V and J genes are TRBV7-8 and TRBJ1-5; D ambiguous. Germline-derived CDR1 and CDR2 are SGHVS and FQNEAQ. CDR3 length: 16 residues. Trimming pared 0 bases from V and 0 bases from J, leaving 9 bases between. The CDR3 loop reads CASSLAGGYSNQPQHF. As DNA, the CDR3 is TGTGCCAGCAGCTTAGCAGGAGGGTATAGCAATCAGCCCCAGCATTTT.

The V call is TRBV4-2, the J call TRBJ1-1; D is unresolved. There are 15 residues in the CDR3. Germline V CDR1 and CDR2: LGHNA, YNFKEQ. Trimming cost V 0 bases and J 0 bases, with 8 bases left between them. The CDR3 loop is CASSQDGQVNTEAFF. As DNA, the CDR3 is TGTGCCAGCAGCCAAGATGGGCAAGTGAACACTGAAGCTTTCTTT.

The rearrangement uses TRBV30 and TRBJ1-4; D is perhaps TRBD1 (6 bases). The CDR3 totals 12 residues. Germline V CDR1 and CDR2: GTSNPN, SVGIG (reference sequence). V lost 1 base and J lost 10, with 10 bases in between. CDR3 amino acids: CAWSDGGRKLFF. The CDR3 DNA is TGTGCCTGGAGTGACGGGGGGCGAAAACTGTTTTTT.

A word on this clone: Other DNA sequences of this sample code for an identical CDR3. The V call is TRBV7-9, the J call TRBJ2-2; possibly TRBD1 for D (6 bases). V shed 1 base and J shed 6 bases, with 12 bases lying between them. The CDR3 covers 15 residues. CDR1 and CDR2 from the germline V gene are SEHNR and FQNEAQ (reference sequence). The CDR3 here is CASSLDRVLSGELFF. CDR3 nucleotides: TGTGCCAGCAGCTTAGACAGGGTGTTATCCGGGGAGCTGTTTTTT. Full variable domain (remainder filled in from reference TRBV7-9 and TRBJ2-2): DTGVSQNPRHKITKRGQNVTFRCDPISEHNRLYWYRQTLGQGPEFLTYFQNEAQLEKSRLLSDRFSAERPKGSFSTLEIQRTEQGDSAMYLCASSLDRVLSGELFFGEGSRLTVL.

The chain uses TRBV6-5 and TRBJ2-1; 15 bases line up with TRBD2. V was pared by 5 bases and J by 7 bases, with 3 bases of the junction left unmatched. The CDR3 runs 15 residues. Germline V gene data show CDR1 as MNHEY and CDR2 as SVGAGI. The CDR3 DNA sequence: TGTGCCAGCAGTCCTGGGACTAGCGGGAGGAATGAGCAGTTCTTC. This codes for CASSPGTSGRNEQFF.

The chain is built from TRBV30 and TRBJ2-1, with D perhaps TRBD2 (6 bases). This CDR3 contains 18 residues. Germline CDR1 and CDR2: GTSNPN and SVGIG (reference sequence). V was shortened by 2 bases and J by 0 bases, with 20 bases between the two germline ends. The CDR3 loop reads CAWSPPRQGGSSYNEQFF. The DNA of the CDR3 is TGTGCCTGGAGTCCCCCCAGGCAGGGAGGCAGCTCCTACAATGAGCAGTTCTTC.

This sequence joins TRBV5-1 and TRBJ2-5, with D unresolved. The CDR3 extends over 14 amino acids. V was shortened by 1 base and J by 3 bases, with 10 bases between the two germline ends. From germline, CDR1 is SGHRS and CDR2 YFSETQ. The CDR3: CASSLSASEETQYF. In DNA, the CDR3 is TGCGCCAGCAGCTTGAGTGCTTCGGAAGAGACCCAGTACTTC. The entire variable domain, with the rest obtained from reference TRBV5-1 and TRBJ2-5, is as follows: KAGVTQTPRYLIKTRGQQVTLSCSPISGHRSVSWYQQTPGQGLQFLFEYFSETQRNKGNFPGRFSGRQFSNSRSEMNVSTLELGDSALYLCASSLSASEETQYFGPGTRLLVL.

The V call is TRBV3-1 (or the pseudogene TRBV3-2), the J call TRBJ1-6, with D possibly TRBD1 on 5 matching bases. CDR1 is LGHDT and CDR2 is YNNKEL in the germline V gene (reference sequence). V lost 4 bases and J 16 bases, leaving 11 bases between the germline ends. CDR3 length: 11 amino acids. The CDR3 DNA follows: TGTGCCAGCAGCCGCGGGACCGGACTCCACTTT. Translation: CASSRGTGLHF.

The V call is TRBV6-4, the J call TRBJ2-1, with 10 positions matching TRBD1. The germline V gene encodes CDR1 MRHNA and CDR2 SNTAGT. V was clipped by 6 bases and J by 4 bases; unmatched bases: 9. The CDR3 consists of 16 residues. CDR3 bases: TGTGCCAGCAGGGGTAGAGGACAGGGGGGGTACAATGAGCAGTTCTTC. Residues: CASRGRGQGGYNEQFF.

This chain joins TRBV7-3 and TRBJ2-2; D is unclear. Per the germline V gene, CDR1 is SGHTA and CDR2 is FQGTGA. The CDR3 runs to 13 residues. The V end lost 0 bases, the J end lost 1 base, and 0 bases lay between the germline ends. CDR3 nucleotide sequence: TGTGCCAGCAGCTTAACGAACACCGGGGAGCTGTTTTTT. Translation: CASSLTNTGELFF.

The J gene is TRBJ2-7, the V gene TRBV10-3; TRBD2 aligns across 11 bases. Germline CDR1 reads ENHRY; CDR2 reads SYGVKD. After removal of 4 bases from V and 6 bases from J, the junction contained 14 bases not matched to a gene. The CDR3 is 17 residues long. Here the CDR3 DNA reads TGTGCCATCAGTGTCCTAGCGGGAGGCCGAGGGAATGGCGAGCAGTACTTC. As protein: CAISVLAGGRGNGEQYF.

CDR3 DNA: TGTGCCAGCAGCTTAGGGGGGTACTATGGCTACACCTTC. It codes for CASSLGGYYGYTF. This chain joins TRBV11-2 and TRBJ1-2, with D tentatively TRBD1 (5 bases). Germline CDR1 reads SGHAT; CDR2 reads FQNNGV. This CDR3 comprises 13 residues. V was clipped by 1 base and J by 3 bases, with 6 bases between them.

Only one count was recorded for this clone. DNA of the CDR3: TGTGCCAGCAGCTCGGACAGTAGCAATCAGCCCCAGCATTTT. Amino acid sequence: CASSSDSSNQPQHF. The chain joins TRBV11-2 to TRBJ1-5, with D perhaps TRBD1 (6 bases). The CDR3 spans 14 residues. V gave up 4 bases and J gave up 0 bases, with 7 bases separating them. Germline V CDR1 and CDR2: SGHAT, FQNNGV.

The V gene is TRBV5-4, the J gene TRBJ2-7; TRBD2 matches at 13 bases. Germline CDR1 is SGHNT and CDR2 is YYREEE (reference sequence). The CDR3 spans 15 residues. The junction had 4 bases not matched to a gene; V was cut back by 4 bases and J by 3 bases. CDR3 in DNA: TGTGCCAGCAGCGTGGGACTAGCGGGGCACTACGAGCAGTACTTC. The encoded protein is CASSVGLAGHYEQYF.